One T cell receptor beta chain is described in this entry. Its antigen is as yet unknown. This entry belongs to a study of T cell responses to AZD1222 COVID-19 vaccine. General study points: Baseline serostatus was positive in only six AZD1222 recipients.

Germline CDR1 is SEHNR and CDR2 is FQNEAQ (reference sequence). The CDR3 consists of 15 residues. The V gene lost 3 bases and the J gene lost 5 bases, with 13 bases spanning the gap. Using immunoSEQ multiplex PCR, the repertoire was profiled, and TCRdb retains in-frame clones only, with some absent. The table has some 170,000 clones, 70% to 90% seen once. The TCR comes from an adult who received the MenACWY meningococcal vaccine as a control. The chain combines TRBV7-9 with TRBJ2-2; TRBD2 is a possible D gene (5 bases). Sequenced material: peripheral blood, taken 28 days after the second dose of the MenACWY control vaccine. Written as DNA, the CDR3 is TGTGCCAGCAGCTTTTGGGGAGCACAAACCGGGGAGCTGTTTTTT. This codes for CASSFWGAQTGELFF.